This T cell receptor (beta chain) was retrieved from a study of shared clonotypes between healthy human individuals. With V trimmed by 1 base and J by 2 bases, 9 bases remained unmatched. The V gene's germline CDR1 is LNHDA and CDR2 SQIVND (reference sequence). The CDR3 totals 19 residues. General study findings and limits: When naive CD4 clonotypes were compared across a handful of donors, 4% to 6.5% were shared.

Sequencing used immunoSEQ multiplex PCR; TCRdb keeps in-frame clones, though not all of them. The sample consists of about 980,000 clones, around three quarters of them appearing once. This clone was detected only a few times. The antigen is undetermined. The chain employs TRBV19 and TRBJ1-6; the match to TRBD1 covers 9 bases. This TCR was recovered from a man between 18 and 29 years old in good health. Sequencing was performed on memory CD4+ T cells sorted from blood. Subset of the sample: CD45RA-negative fraction. The CDR3: CASSIAGQGGKPYNSPLHF. The CDR3 region has the DNA TGTGCCAGTAGTATAGCGGGACAGGGAGGGAAGCCCTATAATTCACCCCTCCACTTT.